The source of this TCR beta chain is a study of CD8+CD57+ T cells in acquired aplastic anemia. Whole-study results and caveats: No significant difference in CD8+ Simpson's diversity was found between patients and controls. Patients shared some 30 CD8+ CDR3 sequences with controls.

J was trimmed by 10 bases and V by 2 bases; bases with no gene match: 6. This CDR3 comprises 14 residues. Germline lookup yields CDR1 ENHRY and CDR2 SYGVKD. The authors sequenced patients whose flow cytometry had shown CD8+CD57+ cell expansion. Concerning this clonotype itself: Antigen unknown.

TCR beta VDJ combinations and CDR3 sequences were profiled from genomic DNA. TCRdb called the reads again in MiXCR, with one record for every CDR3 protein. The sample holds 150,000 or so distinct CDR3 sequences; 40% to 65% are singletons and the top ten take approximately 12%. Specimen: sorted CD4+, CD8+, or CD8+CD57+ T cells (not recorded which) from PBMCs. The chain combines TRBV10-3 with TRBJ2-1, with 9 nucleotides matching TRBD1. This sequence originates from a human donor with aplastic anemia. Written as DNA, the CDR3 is TGTGCCATCAGTGAGCCGGGACAGGGAGGGGAGCAGTTCTTC. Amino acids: CAISEPGQGGEQFF.